Listed below are T cell receptor beta chains from one sample, sequenced in a study of T cells after yellow fever vaccination. Via MiXCR, TCRdb re-called the 5' RACE reads, giving one row per CDR3 protein. The top ten hold about 17% of the sample, which has under 600,000 distinct CDR3 sequences, 21% seen once. Source: PBMCs, taken roughly 23 days after the first yellow fever vaccination. The receptors stem from a man younger than 30 who received the YFV17D yellow fever vaccine. CDR3s include the opening cysteine and the closing phenylalanine or tryptophan. Fields, in order: D gene, J gene, clone size, V gene, CDR3 DNA, CDR3 protein. The D gene is left open where the match is weak. Size values are once, few and many counts, or a class for expanded clones, and some rows have none.

D: .; J: TRBJ2-7; size: .; V: TRBV9; DNA: TGTGCCAGCAGCGGCCACCTTGGGGTCGGGTCCTACGAGCAGTACTTC; CDR3: CASSGHLGVGSYEQYF
D: .; J: TRBJ1-2; size: .; V: TRBV6-4; DNA: TGTGCCAGCAGTGCTCTACGGGTTCGCTCCACCTTAGAGGGAACTAACTATGGCTACACCTTC; CDR3: CASSALRVRSTLEGTNYGYTF
D: TRBD1; J: TRBJ2-1; size: few; V: TRBV5-1; DNA: TGCGCCAGCAGCTACGGACAGGGGGCGAATGAGCAGTTCTTC; CDR3: CASSYGQGANEQFF
D: .; J: TRBJ2-5; size: .; V: TRBV20-1; DNA: TGCAGTGCTAGGGGCAGGGCATACCCGTACCAAGAGACCCAGTACTTC; CDR3: CSARGRAYPYQETQYF
D: TRBD2; J: TRBJ2-4; size: few; V: TRBV10-3; DNA: TGTGCCATCAGTGAGTCGTGGGGGAGGGCCCCAAAAATCATTCAGTACTTC; CDR3: CAISESWGRAPKIIQYF
D: TRBD2; J: TRBJ2-7; size: .; V: TRBV4-2; DNA: TGTGCCAGCAGCCAAGAACGCGGGGGGACCTACGAGCAGTACTTC; CDR3: CASSQERGGTYEQYF
D: TRBD1; J: TRBJ2-7; size: .; V: TRBV2; DNA: TGTGCCAGCAGTGCAATGGACAGGTCCTACGAGCAGTACTTC; CDR3: CASSAMDRSYEQYF
D: .; J: TRBJ1-2; size: .; V: TRBV20-1; DNA: TGCAGTGCTATGCTGGGGGCCTACTATGGCTACACCTTC; CDR3: CSAMLGAYYGYTF
D: TRBD1; J: TRBJ2-1; size: .; V: TRBV5-1; DNA: TGCGCCAGCAGCTTAGGTAACAGGGGGCCGCGCAATGAGCAGTTCTTC; CDR3: CASSLGNRGPRNEQFF
D: TRBD1; J: TRBJ1-5; size: few; V: TRBV9; DNA: TGTGCCAGCAGCTTAGCAGGGGGGAACAATCAGCCCCAGCATTTT; CDR3: CASSLAGGNNQPQHF
D: .; J: TRBJ2-5; size: few; V: TRBV7-3; DNA: TGTGCCAGCAGCTTCTCCGGGTCAAAGACCCAGTACTTC; CDR3: CASSFSGSKTQYF
D: .; J: TRBJ2-5; size: .; V: TRBV4-1; DNA: TGCGCCAGCAGCCAAGTTGGGATTTCGGAGACCCAGTACTTC; CDR3: CASSQVGISETQYF
D: TRBD1; J: TRBJ1-2; size: few; V: TRBV5-1; DNA: TGCGCCAGCAGCCGCCTACAGGGGAGCTATGGCTACACCTTC; CDR3: CASSRLQGSYGYTF
D: .; J: TRBJ1-1; size: .; V: TRBV27; DNA: TGTGCCAGCAGCCCGAGGGTAGGGCAGACTGAAGCTTTCTTT; CDR3: CASSPRVGQTEAFF
D: .; J: TRBJ2-1; size: many; V: TRBV7-9; DNA: TGTGCCAGCAGCCAATTGGGGGAGGCTGAGCAGTTCTTC; CDR3: CASSQLGEAEQFF
D: TRBD2; J: TRBJ2-3; size: few; V: TRBV6-5; DNA: TGTGCCAGCAGTTACTCGACTAGCGGGGGCTCAGATACGCAGTATTTT; CDR3: CASSYSTSGGSDTQYF
D: TRBD2; J: TRBJ2-7; size: .; V: TRBV3-1; DNA: TGTGCCTCCTGCCAAGGGATAGCGGGCCTAGCGGGCGAGCAGTACTTC; CDR3: CASCQGIAGLAGEQYF
D: TRBD1; J: TRBJ2-5; size: .; V: TRBV19; DNA: TGTGCCAGCTCTCGGGACAGGGGGCGCGGAGAGACCCAGTACTTC; CDR3: CASSRDRGRGETQYF
D: .; J: TRBJ2-1; size: few; V: TRBV14; DNA: TGTGCCAGCAGCCAAGAACTTCGAAATGAGCAGTTCTTC; CDR3: CASSQELRNEQFF
D: .; J: TRBJ2-1; size: .; V: TRBV12-3/TRBV12-4; DNA: TGTGCCAGCAGTTTAATCGCTGGCTACAATGAGCAGTTCTTC; CDR3: CASSLIAGYNEQFF
D: .; J: TRBJ2-1; size: .; V: TRBV7-3; DNA: TGTGCCAGCAGCCGCGCCTCCTCCAATGAGCAGTTCTTC; CDR3: CASSRASSNEQFF
D: TRBD1; J: TRBJ1-2; size: many; V: TRBV5-1; DNA: TGCGCCAGCAGCTCGCTTGGGACAGACCTTGGGTATGGCTACACCTTC; CDR3: CASSSLGTDLGYGYTF
D: .; J: TRBJ2-1; size: few; V: TRBV5-6; DNA: TGTGCCAGCAGCTTGGCCTTCGGTTCCGTATACAATGAGCAGTTCTTC; CDR3: CASSLAFGSVYNEQFF
D: .; J: TRBJ2-5; size: .; V: TRBV14; DNA: TGTGCCAGCAGCCCCAAGATTCGGGGGCAAGAGACCCAGTACTTC; CDR3: CASSPKIRGQETQYF
D: .; J: TRBJ1-4; size: many; V: TRBV12-3/TRBV12-4; DNA: TGTGCCAGCAGACCCTACGGGGGGAGGAATGAAAAACTGTTTTTT; CDR3: CASRPYGGRNEKLFF
D: TRBD2; J: TRBJ2-5; size: few; V: TRBV4-2; DNA: TGTGCCAGCAGCCAAGATTTGACTAGCGGGGTGATAGTATGGGAGACCCAGTACTTC; CDR3: CASSQDLTSGVIVWETQYF
D: .; J: TRBJ1-6; size: .; V: TRBV7-9; DNA: TGTGCCAGCAGCTTAGCAGGTCCACCCCTCCACTTT; CDR3: CASSLAGPPLHF
D: .; J: TRBJ2-4; size: .; V: TRBV5-6; DNA: TGTGCCAGCAGCCAACACATGGGAAGAGCTAAAAACATTCAGTACTTC; CDR3: CASSQHMGRAKNIQYF
D: .; J: TRBJ2-1; size: .; V: TRBV12-3/TRBV12-4; DNA: TGTGCCAGCAGTTTAGGTACACAGGGAATCAATGAGCAGTTCTTC; CDR3: CASSLGTQGINEQFF
D: .; J: TRBJ1-2; size: few; V: TRBV20-1; DNA: TGCAGTGCTCCCGAACGCGGGGGCTACGGCTATGGCTACACCTTC; CDR3: CSAPERGGYGYGYTF
D: .; J: TRBJ2-4; size: many; V: TRBV5-1; DNA: TGCGCCAGCAGCTTGGGTTTAGCCAAAAACATTCAGTACTTC; CDR3: CASSLGLAKNIQYF
D: TRBD2; J: TRBJ2-1; size: .; V: TRBV20-1; DNA: TGCAGTGCTAGGGGAACCCAGCGGGGGGCTTACAATGAGCAGTTCTTC; CDR3: CSARGTQRGAYNEQFF
D: TRBD1; J: TRBJ1-6; size: few; V: TRBV6-2/TRBV6-3; DNA: TGTGCCAGCAGTTACAGGCCCTTGGGACAGGGGATCCCGTTTTGGAATTCACCCCTCCACTTT; CDR3: CASSYRPLGQGIPFWNSPLHF
D: .; J: TRBJ2-6; size: .; V: TRBV6-5; DNA: TGTGCCAGCAGTTACGGGAGCTCTGGGGCCAACGTCCTGACTTTC; CDR3: CASSYGSSGANVLTF
D: .; J: TRBJ1-5; size: many; V: TRBV24-1; DNA: TGTGCCACCAGTGTCGACCCGGGACGGAGATATAGCAATCAGCCCCAGCATTTT; CDR3: CATSVDPGRRYSNQPQHF
D: .; J: TRBJ2-2; size: .; V: TRBV4-1; DNA: TGCGCCAGCAGCCAAGATGGGTATGACACCGGGGAGCTGTTTTTT; CDR3: CASSQDGYDTGELFF
D: TRBD2; J: TRBJ2-5; size: few; V: TRBV12-3/TRBV12-4; DNA: TGTGCCAGCCACTCGAGCGGGGGTAACCAAGAGACCCAGTACTTC; CDR3: CASHSSGGNQETQYF
D: .; J: TRBJ1-2; size: few; V: TRBV12-3/TRBV12-4; DNA: TGTGCCAGCAGTTCCGACCGGTGGGGGGGGGCAGACTATGGCTACACCTTC; CDR3: CASSSDRWGGADYGYTF
D: TRBD1; J: TRBJ1-2; size: .; V: TRBV3-1; DNA: TGTGCCAGCAGCCAAGATCTTACCGGGACAGTACTTGGCTACACCTTC; CDR3: CASSQDLTGTVLGYTF
D: .; J: TRBJ1-1; size: few; V: TRBV30; DNA: TGTGCCTGGAAAAGTTTGAACACTGAAGCTTTCTTT; CDR3: CAWKSLNTEAFF
D: .; J: TRBJ2-2; size: few; V: TRBV5-1; DNA: TGCGCCAGCAGCTTGGTCGCCCCCGCGAACACCGGGGAGCTGTTTTTT; CDR3: CASSLVAPANTGELFF
D: TRBD1; J: TRBJ2-1; size: many; V: TRBV11-2; DNA: TGTGCCAGCAGCTTAGTTTGGGTCGGGACAGGACAATTCAATGAGCAGTTCTTC; CDR3: CASSLVWVGTGQFNEQFF
D: TRBD2; J: TRBJ2-1; size: few; V: TRBV12-3/TRBV12-4; DNA: TGTGCCAGCAGTTATAATAGCGGGGGGTCATACAATGAGCAGTTCTTC; CDR3: CASSYNSGGSYNEQFF
D: TRBD2; J: TRBJ2-3; size: few; V: TRBV18; DNA: TGTGCCAGCTCAGGGGACTACCTAAGCACAGATACGCAGTATTTT; CDR3: CASSGDYLSTDTQYF
D: TRBD1; J: TRBJ2-2; size: few; V: TRBV20-1; DNA: TGCAGTGCTCCCCGGACAGGGAGCTTGACCGGGGAGCTGTTTTTT; CDR3: CSAPRTGSLTGELFF
D: .; J: TRBJ1-1; size: few; V: TRBV5-6; DNA: TGTGCCAGCAGCTGGGGTGGCAGGGGACAGAACACTGAAGCTTTCTTT; CDR3: CASSWGGRGQNTEAFF
D: TRBD2; J: TRBJ2-5; size: few; V: TRBV9; DNA: TGTGCCAGCAGCGTAGATGGACTAGCGGGGACTGAGACCCAGTACTTC; CDR3: CASSVDGLAGTETQYF
D: TRBD1; J: TRBJ2-1; size: .; V: TRBV4-2; DNA: TGTGCCAGCAGCCAGGGGGACAGCTACAATGAGCAGTTCTTC; CDR3: CASSQGDSYNEQFF
D: .; J: TRBJ1-6; size: .; V: TRBV5-8; DNA: TGTGCCAGCTTTTTGGGGGGTTATAATTCACCCCTCCACTTT; CDR3: CASFLGGYNSPLHF
D: .; J: TRBJ2-2; size: few; V: TRBV4-1; DNA: TGCGCCAGCAGCTCATCTACTAATCTGAACACCGGGGAGCTGTTTTTT; CDR3: CASSSSTNLNTGELFF
D: .; J: TRBJ2-1; size: .; V: TRBV10-3; DNA: TGTGCCATCAGAAGGGAAACCTTGGGTGAGCAGTTCTTC; CDR3: CAIRRETLGEQFF
D: .; J: TRBJ2-7; size: .; V: TRBV12-3/TRBV12-4; DNA: TGTGCCAGCAGTTTAGGGACGGGGAGAGGGCTCCCCTACGAGCAGTACTTC; CDR3: CASSLGTGRGLPYEQYF
D: .; J: TRBJ2-7; size: .; V: TRBV15; DNA: TGTGCCACCAGCAGCTTCCGGGACGGAGACTCCTACGAGCAGTACTTC; CDR3: CATSSFRDGDSYEQYF
D: .; J: TRBJ1-1; size: few; V: TRBV6-1; DNA: TGTGCCAGCAGACCTTCGGGGGGCGCGTTGTCCACTGAAGCTTTCTTT; CDR3: CASRPSGGALSTEAFF
D: TRBD1; J: TRBJ2-1; size: .; V: TRBV20-1; DNA: TGCAGTGCTAGACCTTGGGACAGGGGGCATGTGGATGAGCAGTTCTTC; CDR3: CSARPWDRGHVDEQFF
D: .; J: TRBJ1-1; size: few; V: TRBV5-5; DNA: TGTGCCAGCAGCTTGGGTGTCTTGGACACTGAAGCTTTCTTT; CDR3: CASSLGVLDTEAFF
D: .; J: TRBJ2-5; size: .; V: TRBV7-3; DNA: TGTGCCAGCAGCCCCTTAGGGTTGGCGGGGTACCAAGAGACCCAGTACTTC; CDR3: CASSPLGLAGYQETQYF
D: .; J: TRBJ2-6; size: few; V: TRBV6-2/TRBV6-3; DNA: TGTGCCGCTAGCCTCTCTGGGGCCAACGTCCTGACTTTC; CDR3: CAASLSGANVLTF